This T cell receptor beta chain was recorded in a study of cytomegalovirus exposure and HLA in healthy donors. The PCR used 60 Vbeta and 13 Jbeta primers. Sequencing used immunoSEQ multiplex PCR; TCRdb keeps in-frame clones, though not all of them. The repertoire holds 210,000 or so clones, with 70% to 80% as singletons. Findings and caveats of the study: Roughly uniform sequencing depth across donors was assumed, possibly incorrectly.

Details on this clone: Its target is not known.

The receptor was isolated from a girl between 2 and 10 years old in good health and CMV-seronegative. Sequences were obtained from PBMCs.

The CDR3 reads CASTKRDRNNEQFF. In nucleotides, the CDR3 is TGTGCCAGCACAAAAAGGGACAGAAACAATGAGCAGTTCTTC. The gene calls are TRBV7-8 and TRBJ2-1; 7 bases match TRBD1. The junction had 8 bases not matched to a gene; V was cut back by 7 bases and J by 5 bases. In germline, CDR1 is SGHVS, CDR2 FQNEAQ. CDR3 length equals 14 residues. Using reference TRBV7-8 and TRBJ2-1 for the parts outside the CDR3, the full variable domain is GAGVSQSPRYKVAKRGQDVALRCDPISGHVSLFWYQQALGQGPEFLTYFQNEAQLDKSGLPSDRFFAERPEGSVSTLKIQRTQQEDSAVYLCASTKRDRNNEQFFGPGTRLTVL.